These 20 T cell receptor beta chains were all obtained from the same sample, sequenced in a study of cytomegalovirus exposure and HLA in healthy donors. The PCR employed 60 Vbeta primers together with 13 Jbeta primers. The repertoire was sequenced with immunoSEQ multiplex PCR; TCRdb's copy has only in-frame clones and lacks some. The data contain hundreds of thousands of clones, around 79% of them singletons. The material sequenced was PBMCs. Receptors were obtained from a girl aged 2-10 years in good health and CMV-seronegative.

The CDR3 DNA sequence: TGTGCCTGGAGTGCAATACGGCGGTCCTATGGCTACACCTTC. Translation: CAWSAIRRSYGYTF. J is TRBJ1-2 and V is TRBV30; no definite D call. V lost 1 base and J lost 4, with 13 bases in between. CDR3 size: 14 residues. The germline gives CDR1 GTSNPN, CDR2 SVGIG (reference sequence).

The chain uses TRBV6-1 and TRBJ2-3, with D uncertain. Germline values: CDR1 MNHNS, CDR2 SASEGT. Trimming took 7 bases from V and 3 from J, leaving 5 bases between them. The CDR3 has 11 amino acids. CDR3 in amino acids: CASTITDTQYF. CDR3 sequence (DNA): TGTGCCAGCACCATTACAGATACGCAGTATTTT.

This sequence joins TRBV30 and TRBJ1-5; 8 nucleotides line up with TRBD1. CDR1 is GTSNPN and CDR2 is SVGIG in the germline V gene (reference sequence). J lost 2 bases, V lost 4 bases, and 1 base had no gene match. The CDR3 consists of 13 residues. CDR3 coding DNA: TGTGCCTGGAAGGGACAGGGCAATCAGCCCCAGCATTTT. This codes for CAWKGQGNQPQHF.

The CDR3 DNA reads as TGTGCCAGCAGCTCGACCCCGGGGTCGGACACCGGGGAGCTGTTTTTT. Translation gives CASSSTPGSDTGELFF. The chain uses TRBV5-6 and TRBJ2-2; weak D call: TRBD2 (5 bases). The CDR3 totals 16 residues. V lost 3 bases and J 3 bases, leaving 15 bases between the germline ends. Germline lookup yields CDR1 SGHDT and CDR2 YYEEEE. The whole variable domain, remainder taken from reference TRBV5-6 and TRBJ2-2, is DAGVTQSPTHLIKTRGQQVTLRCSPKSGHDTVSWYQQALGQGPQFIFQYYEEEERQRGNFPDRFSGHQFPNYSSELNVNALLLGDSALYLCASSSTPGSDTGELFFGEGSRLTVL.

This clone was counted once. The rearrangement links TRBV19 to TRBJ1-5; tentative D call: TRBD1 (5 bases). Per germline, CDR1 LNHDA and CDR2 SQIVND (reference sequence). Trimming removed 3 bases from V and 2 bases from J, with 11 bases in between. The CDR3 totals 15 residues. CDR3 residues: CASSMFRVGNQPQHF. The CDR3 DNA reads TGTGCCAGTAGTATGTTCAGGGTAGGCAATCAGCCCCAGCATTTT.

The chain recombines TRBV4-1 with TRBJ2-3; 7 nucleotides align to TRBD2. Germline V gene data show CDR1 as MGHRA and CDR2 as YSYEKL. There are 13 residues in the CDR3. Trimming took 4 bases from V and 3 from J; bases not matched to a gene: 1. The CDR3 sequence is CASSPGLTDTQYF. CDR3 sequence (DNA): TGCGCCAGCAGCCCGGGACTAACAGATACGCAGTATTTT.

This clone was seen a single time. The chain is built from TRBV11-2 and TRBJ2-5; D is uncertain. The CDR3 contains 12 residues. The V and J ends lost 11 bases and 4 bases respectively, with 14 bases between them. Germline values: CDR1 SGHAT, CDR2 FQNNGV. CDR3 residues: CASSKPGETQYF. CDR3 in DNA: TGTGCCTCTAGTAAGCCTGGAGAGACCCAGTACTTC.

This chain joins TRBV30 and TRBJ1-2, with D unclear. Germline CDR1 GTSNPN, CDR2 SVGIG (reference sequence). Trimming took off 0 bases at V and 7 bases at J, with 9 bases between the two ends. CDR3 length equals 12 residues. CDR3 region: CAWSVFSAGYTF. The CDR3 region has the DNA TGTGCCTGGAGTGTATTTAGTGCTGGCTACACCTTC.

The CDR3 sequence: CASSGQFLSYEQYF. CDR3 DNA sequence: TGTGCCAGCAGTGGACAGTTCCTCTCCTACGAGCAGTACTTC. The chain couples TRBV2 to TRBJ2-5, with D maybe TRBD1 (5 bases). The DNA matches TRBJ2-7 better at its end, which makes the J call doubtful. The CDR3 is made up of 14 amino acids. In germline, CDR1 is SNHLY, CDR2 FYNNEI.

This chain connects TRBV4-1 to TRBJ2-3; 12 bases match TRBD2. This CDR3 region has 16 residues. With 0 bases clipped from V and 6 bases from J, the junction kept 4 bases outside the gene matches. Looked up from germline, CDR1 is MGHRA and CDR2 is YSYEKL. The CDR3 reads CASSQDGTSGGDTQYF. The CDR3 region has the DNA TGCGCCAGCAGCCAAGATGGAACTAGCGGGGGGGATACGCAGTATTTT.

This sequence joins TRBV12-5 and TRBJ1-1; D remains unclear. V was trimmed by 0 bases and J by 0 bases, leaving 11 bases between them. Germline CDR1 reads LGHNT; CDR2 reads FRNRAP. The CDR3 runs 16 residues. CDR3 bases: TGTGCTAGTGGTTTGGTTGAGGGCGGCATGAACACTGAAGCTTTCTTT. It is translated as CASGLVEGGMNTEAFF.

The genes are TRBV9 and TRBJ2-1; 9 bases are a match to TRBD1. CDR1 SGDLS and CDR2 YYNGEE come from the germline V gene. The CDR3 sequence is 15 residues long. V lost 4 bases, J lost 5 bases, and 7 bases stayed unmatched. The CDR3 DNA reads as TGTGCCAGCAGCAGAAGGACAGGGGACGACAATGAGCAGTTCTTC. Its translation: CASSRRTGDDNEQFF.

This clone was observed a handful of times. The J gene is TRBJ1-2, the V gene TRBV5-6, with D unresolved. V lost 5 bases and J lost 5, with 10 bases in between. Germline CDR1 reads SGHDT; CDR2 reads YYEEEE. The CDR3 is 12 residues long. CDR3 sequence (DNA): TGTGCCAGCAGATCGGTGGAGTATGGCTACACCTTC. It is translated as CASRSVEYGYTF.

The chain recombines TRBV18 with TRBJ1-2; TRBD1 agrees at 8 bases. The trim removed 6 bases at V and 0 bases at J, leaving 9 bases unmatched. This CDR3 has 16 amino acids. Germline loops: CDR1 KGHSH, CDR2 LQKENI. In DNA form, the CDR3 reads TGTGCCAGCTCGTTGGACAGGGAAGGGTCTAACTATGGCTACACCTTC. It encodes CASSLDREGSNYGYTF.

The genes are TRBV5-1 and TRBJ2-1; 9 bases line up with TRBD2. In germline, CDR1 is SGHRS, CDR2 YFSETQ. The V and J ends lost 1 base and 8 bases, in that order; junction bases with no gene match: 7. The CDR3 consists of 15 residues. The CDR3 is CASSLLAGIVYEQFF. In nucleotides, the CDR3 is TGCGCCAGCAGCTTGCTAGCGGGAATAGTCTATGAGCAGTTCTTC.

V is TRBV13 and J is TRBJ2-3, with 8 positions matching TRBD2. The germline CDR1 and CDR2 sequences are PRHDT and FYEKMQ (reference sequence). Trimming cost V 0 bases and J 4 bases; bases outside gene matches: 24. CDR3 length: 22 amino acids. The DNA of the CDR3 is TGTGCCAGCAGCTTAGGCCCCTGGGCGGGGGGACCCGTTCGGGTTCGCGCAGATACGCAGTATTTT. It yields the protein CASSLGPWAGGPVRVRADTQYF.

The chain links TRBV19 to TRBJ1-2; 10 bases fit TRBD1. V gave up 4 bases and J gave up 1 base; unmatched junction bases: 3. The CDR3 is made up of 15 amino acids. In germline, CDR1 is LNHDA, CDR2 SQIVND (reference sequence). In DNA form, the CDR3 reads TGTGCCAGTAGTACCCGGGACAGGGGTAACTATGGCTACACCTTC. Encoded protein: CASSTRDRGNYGYTF.

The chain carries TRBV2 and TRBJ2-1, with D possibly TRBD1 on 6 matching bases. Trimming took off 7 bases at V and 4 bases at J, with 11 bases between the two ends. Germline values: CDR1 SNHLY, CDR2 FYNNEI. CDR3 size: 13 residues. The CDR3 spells CASNTDRYNEQFF. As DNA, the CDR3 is TGTGCCAGCAATACGGACAGATACAATGAGCAGTTCTTC.

The CDR3 nucleotides read TGTGCCTGGAGTAGACAGTCCCGGTTAAATGAGCAGTTCTTC. This encodes CAWSRQSRLNEQFF. The chain links TRBV30 to TRBJ2-1; a weak D match, TRBD1 (5 bases). The CDR3 is 14 amino acids. CDR1 GTSNPN and CDR2 SVGIG come from the germline V gene (reference sequence). The V end lost 2 bases, the J end lost 7 bases, and 15 bases lay between the germline ends.

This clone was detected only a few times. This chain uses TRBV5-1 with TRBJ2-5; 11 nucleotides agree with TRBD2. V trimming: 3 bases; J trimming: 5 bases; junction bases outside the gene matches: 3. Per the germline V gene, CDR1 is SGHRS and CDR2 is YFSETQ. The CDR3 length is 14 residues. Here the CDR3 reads CASSYSSGGETQYF. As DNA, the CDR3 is TGCGCCAGCAGCTACTCTAGCGGGGGGGAGACCCAGTACTTC.